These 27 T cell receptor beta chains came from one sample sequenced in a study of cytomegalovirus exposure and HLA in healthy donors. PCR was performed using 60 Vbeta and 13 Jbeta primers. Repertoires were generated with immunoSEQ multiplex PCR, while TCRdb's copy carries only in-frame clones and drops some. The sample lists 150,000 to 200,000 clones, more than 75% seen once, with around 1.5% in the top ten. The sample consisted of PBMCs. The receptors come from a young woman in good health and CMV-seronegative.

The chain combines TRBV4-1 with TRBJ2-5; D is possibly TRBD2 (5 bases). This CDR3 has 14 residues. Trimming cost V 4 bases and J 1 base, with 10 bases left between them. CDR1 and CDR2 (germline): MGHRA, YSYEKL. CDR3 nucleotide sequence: TGCGCCAGCAGCCCTCAAGCGGTCCAAGAGACCCAGTACTTC. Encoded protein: CASSPQAVQETQYF.

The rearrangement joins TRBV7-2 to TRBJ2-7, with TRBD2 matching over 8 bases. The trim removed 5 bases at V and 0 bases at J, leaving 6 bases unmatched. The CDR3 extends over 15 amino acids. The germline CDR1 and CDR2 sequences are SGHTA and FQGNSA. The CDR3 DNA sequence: TGTGCCAGCAGCACCCGACTAGCGACCTCCTACGAGCAGTACTTC. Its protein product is CASSTRLATSYEQYF.

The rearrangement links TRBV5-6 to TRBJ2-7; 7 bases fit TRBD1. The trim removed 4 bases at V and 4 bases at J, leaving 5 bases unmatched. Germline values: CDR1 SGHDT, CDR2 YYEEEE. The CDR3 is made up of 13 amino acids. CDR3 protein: CASSPQGTYEQYF. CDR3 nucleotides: TGTGCCAGCAGCCCACAGGGGACATACGAGCAGTACTTC.

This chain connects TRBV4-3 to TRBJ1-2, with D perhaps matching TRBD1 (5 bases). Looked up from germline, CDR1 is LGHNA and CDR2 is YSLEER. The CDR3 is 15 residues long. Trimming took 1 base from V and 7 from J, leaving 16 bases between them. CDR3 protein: CASSQVVRATAGYTF. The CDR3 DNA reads TGCGCCAGCAGCCAAGTTGTCAGGGCAACTGCTGGCTACACCTTC.

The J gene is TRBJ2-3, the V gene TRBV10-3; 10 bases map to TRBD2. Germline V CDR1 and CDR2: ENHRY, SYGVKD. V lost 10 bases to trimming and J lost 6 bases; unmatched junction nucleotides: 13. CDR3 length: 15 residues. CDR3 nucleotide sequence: TGTGCCACTCGGGAGCGGGAGGGCCTAGCGGATACGCAGTATTTT. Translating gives CATREREGLADTQYF.

The CDR3 DNA is TGTGCCTGGAGCCCCGGACTAGCGGCGACACAGTTCTTC. It encodes CAWSPGLAATQFF. This chain joins TRBV30 and TRBJ2-1, with TRBD2 matching 10 bases. The CDR3 covers 13 residues. Germline V gives CDR1 GTSNPN, CDR2 SVGIG (reference sequence). V shed 3 bases and J 13 bases; nucleotides not matched to a gene: 9.

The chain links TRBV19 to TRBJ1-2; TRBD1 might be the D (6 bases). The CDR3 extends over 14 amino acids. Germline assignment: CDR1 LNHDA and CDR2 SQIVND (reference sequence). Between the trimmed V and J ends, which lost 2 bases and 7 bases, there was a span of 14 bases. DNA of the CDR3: TGTGCCAGTAGTATAACCCAGGGGATGAGTGGCTACACCTTC. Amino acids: CASSITQGMSGYTF.

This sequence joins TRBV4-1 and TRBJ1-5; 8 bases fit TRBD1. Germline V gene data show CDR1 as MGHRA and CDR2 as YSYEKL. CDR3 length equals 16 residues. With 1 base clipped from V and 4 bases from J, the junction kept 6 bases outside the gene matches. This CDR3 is CASSQAGQVENQPQHF. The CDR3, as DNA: TGCGCCAGCAGCCAAGCGGGACAGGTGGAAAATCAGCCCCAGCATTTT.

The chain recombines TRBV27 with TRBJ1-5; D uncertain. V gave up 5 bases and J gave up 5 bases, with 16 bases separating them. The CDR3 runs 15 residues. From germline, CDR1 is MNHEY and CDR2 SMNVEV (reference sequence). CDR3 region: CASSPLGQRHQPQHF. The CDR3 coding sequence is TGTGCCAGCAGTCCCCTGGGTCAGCGCCATCAGCCCCAGCATTTT.

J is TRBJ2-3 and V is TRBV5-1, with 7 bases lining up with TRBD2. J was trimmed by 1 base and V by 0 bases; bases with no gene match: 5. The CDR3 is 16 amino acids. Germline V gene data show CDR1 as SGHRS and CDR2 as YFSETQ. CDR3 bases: TGCGCCAGCAGCTTGGTTCGGGGGGTTGGCACAGATACGCAGTATTTT. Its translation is CASSLVRGVGTDTQYF.

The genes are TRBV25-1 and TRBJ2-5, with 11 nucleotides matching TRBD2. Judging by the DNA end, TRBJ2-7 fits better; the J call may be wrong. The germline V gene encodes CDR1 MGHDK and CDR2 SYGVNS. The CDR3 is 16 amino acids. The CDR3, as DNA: TGTGCCAGCAGTGATGGGAATAGCGGGAGGGCCCTCGAGCAGTACTTC. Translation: CASSDGNSGRALEQYF.

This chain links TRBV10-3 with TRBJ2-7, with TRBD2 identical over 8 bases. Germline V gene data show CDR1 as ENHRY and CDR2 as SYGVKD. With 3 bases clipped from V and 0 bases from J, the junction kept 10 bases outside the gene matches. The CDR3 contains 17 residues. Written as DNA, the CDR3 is TGTGCCATCAGTGACGTGGCGGGAGGCCCGAGCTCCTACGAGCAGTACTTC. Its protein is CAISDVAGGPSSYEQYF.

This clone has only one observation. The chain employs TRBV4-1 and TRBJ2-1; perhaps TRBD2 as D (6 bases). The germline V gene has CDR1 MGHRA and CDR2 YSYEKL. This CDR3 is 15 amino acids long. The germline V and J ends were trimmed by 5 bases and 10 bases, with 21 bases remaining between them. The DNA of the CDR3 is TGCGCCAGCAGCGACCGGGGGACCGAAAGGCGGGAGCAGTTCTTC. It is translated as CASSDRGTERREQFF.

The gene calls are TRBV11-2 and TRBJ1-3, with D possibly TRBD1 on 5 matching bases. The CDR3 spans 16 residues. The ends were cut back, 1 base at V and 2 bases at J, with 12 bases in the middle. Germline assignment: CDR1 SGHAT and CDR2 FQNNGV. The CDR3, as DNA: TGTGCCAGCAGCTTAGTTCCACAGGTCCCTGGAAACACCATATATTTT. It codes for CASSLVPQVPGNTIYF. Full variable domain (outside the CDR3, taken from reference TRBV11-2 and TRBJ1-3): EAGVAQSPRYKIIEKRQSVAFWCNPISGHATLYWYQQILGQGPKLLIQFQNNGVVDDSQLPKDRFSAERLKGVDSTLKIQPAKLEDSAVYLCASSLVPQVPGNTIYFGEGSWLTVV.

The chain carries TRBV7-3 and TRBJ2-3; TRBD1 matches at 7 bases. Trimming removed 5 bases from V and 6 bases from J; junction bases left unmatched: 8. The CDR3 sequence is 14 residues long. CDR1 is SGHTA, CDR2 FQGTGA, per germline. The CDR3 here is CASSTTGSEDTQYF. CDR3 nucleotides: TGTGCCAGCAGCACGACAGGGAGCGAGGATACGCAGTATTTT.

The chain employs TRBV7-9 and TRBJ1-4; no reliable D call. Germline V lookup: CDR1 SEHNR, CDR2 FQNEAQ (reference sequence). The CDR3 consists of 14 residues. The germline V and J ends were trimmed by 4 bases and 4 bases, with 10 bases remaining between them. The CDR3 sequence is CASSSPELNEKLFF. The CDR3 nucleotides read TGTGCCAGCAGCTCCCCGGAGCTTAATGAAAAACTGTTTTTT.

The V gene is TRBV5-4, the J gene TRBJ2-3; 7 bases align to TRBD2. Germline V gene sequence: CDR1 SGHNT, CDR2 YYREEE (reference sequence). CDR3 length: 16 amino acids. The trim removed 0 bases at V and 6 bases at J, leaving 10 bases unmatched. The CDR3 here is CASSLGASGLQDTQYF. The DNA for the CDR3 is TGTGCCAGCAGCTTGGGGGCTAGCGGCCTTCAGGATACGCAGTATTTT.

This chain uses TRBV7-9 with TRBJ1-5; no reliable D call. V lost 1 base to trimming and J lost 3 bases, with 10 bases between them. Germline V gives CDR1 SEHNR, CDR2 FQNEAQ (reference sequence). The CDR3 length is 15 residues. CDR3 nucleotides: TGTGCCAGCAGCTTAGGAGGCACGGACAATCAGCCCCAGCATTTT. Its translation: CASSLGGTDNQPQHF.

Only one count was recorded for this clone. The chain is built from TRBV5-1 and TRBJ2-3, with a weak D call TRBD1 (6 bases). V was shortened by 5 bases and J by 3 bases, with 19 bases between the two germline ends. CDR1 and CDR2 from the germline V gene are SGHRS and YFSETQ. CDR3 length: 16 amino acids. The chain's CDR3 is CASRVIPGHKTDTQYF. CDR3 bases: TGCGCCAGCAGGGTTATACCGGGACATAAAACAGATACGCAGTATTTT.

CDR3 DNA: TGTGCCATCAGTGAAGGGACAAGCAATGGTCGTTTGCTCCAGCATTTT. Translated, it gives CAISEGTSNGRLLQHF. This rearrangement joins TRBV10-3 to TRBJ1-5; tentative D call: TRBD1 (6 bases). Deletions cut 3 bases from V and 12 bases from J, with 24 bases between. CDR3 length equals 16 residues. Looked up from germline, CDR1 is ENHRY and CDR2 is SYGVKD.

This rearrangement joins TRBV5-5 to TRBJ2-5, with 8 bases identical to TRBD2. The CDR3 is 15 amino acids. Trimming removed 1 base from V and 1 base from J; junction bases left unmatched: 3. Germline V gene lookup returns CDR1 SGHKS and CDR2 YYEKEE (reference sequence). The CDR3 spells CASSLNSGVQETQYF. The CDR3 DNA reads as TGTGCCAGCAGCTTGAATAGCGGGGTCCAAGAGACCCAGTACTTC.

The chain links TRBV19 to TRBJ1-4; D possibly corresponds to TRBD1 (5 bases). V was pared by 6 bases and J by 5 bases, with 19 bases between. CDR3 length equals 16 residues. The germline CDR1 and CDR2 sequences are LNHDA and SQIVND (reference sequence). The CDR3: CASSGEGRGNNEKLFF. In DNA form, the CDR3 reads TGTGCCAGTAGCGGGGAAGGACGGGGGAACAATGAAAAACTGTTTTTT. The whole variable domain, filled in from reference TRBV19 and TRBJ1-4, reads DGGITQSPKYLFRKEGQNVTLSCEQNLNHDAMYWYRQDPGQGLRLIYYSQIVNDFQKGDIAEGYSVSREKKESFPLTVTSAQKNPTAFYLCASSGEGRGNNEKLFFGSGTQLSVL.

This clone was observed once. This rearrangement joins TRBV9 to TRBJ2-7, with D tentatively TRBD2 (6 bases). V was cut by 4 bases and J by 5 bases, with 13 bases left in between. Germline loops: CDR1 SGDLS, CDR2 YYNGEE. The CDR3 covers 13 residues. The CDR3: CASSTLASDEQYF. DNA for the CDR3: TGTGCCAGCAGCACCCTAGCGTCCGACGAGCAGTACTTC.

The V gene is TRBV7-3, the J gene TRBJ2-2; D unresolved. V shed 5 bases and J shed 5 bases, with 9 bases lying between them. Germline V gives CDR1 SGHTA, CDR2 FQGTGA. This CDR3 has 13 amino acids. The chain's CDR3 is CASSALGTGELFF. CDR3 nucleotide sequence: TGTGCCAGCAGCGCCCTAGGTACCGGGGAGCTGTTTTTT.

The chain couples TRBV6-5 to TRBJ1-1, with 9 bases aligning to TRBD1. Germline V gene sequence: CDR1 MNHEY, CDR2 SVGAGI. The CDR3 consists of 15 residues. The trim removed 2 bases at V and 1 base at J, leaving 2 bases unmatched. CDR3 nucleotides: TGTGCCAGCAGTTACGGGGGACAGGGGAACACTGAAGCTTTCTTT. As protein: CASSYGGQGNTEAFF.

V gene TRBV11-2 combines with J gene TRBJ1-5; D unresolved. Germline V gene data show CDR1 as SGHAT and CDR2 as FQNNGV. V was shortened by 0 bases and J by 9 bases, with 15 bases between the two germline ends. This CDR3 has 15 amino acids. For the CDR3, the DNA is TGTGCCAGCAGCTTAGATCGGTTAACCTCCGGGCCCCAGCATTTT. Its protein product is CASSLDRLTSGPQHF.

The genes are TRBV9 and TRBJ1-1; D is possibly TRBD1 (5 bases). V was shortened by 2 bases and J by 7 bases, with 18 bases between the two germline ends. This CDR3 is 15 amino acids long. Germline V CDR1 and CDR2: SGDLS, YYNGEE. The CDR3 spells CASSVDLGPGGEAFF. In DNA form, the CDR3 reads TGTGCCAGCAGCGTTGATCTGGGGCCGGGGGGTGAAGCTTTCTTT. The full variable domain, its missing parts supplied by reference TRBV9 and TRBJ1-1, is DSGVTQTPKHLITATGQRVTLRCSPRSGDLSVYWYQQSLDQGLQFLIQYYNGEERAKGNILERFSAQQFPDLHSELNLSSLELGDSALYFCASSVDLGPGGEAFFGQGTRLTVV.